This TCR beta chain was captured in a study of neurological immune-mediated disorders. Time point indicated: longitudinal time-point 1 (baseline). This clonotype was seen at least ten times. MiXCR, applied by TCRdb to the 5' RACE reads, yields one record per CDR3 protein. The sample has about 57,000 distinct CDR3 sequences, around 11% seen once. Germline V CDR1 and CDR2: LGHDT, YNNKEL (reference sequence). The CDR3 contains 16 residues. The J segment lost 4 bases and the V segment lost 5 bases, leaving 10 bases of the junction unmatched. This TCR came from a male donor with HTLV-1-associated myelopathy (HAM/TSP). The sample taken for sequencing was PBMCs. The V gene is TRBV3-1, the J gene TRBJ2-1; TRBD2 matches at 8 bases. The DNA for the CDR3 is TGTGCCAGCAGCTCAATACGAGCGGGGGTGTACAATGAGCAGTTCTTC. Residues: CASSSIRAGVYNEQFF.